The TCR beta chain described here comes from a study of blood T cell repertoires in COVID-19. In the study overall: Donors in the United States, Italy and Spain gave samples during acute or convalescent COVID-19.

V gave up 4 bases and J gave up 2 bases, with 17 bases separating them. The V gene's germline CDR1 is LGHDT and CDR2 YNNKEL (reference sequence). The CDR3 consists of 16 residues. Repertoires were generated with immunoSEQ multiplex PCR, while TCRdb's copy carries only in-frame clones and drops some. The sample contains around 500,000 clones, approximately 86% of which appear only once. Those who participated ranged in age from roughly 18 to 89 years and resided in 20 to 30 US areas. The specimen sequenced was PBMCs or T cells enriched from blood (not recorded which). The sequence came from a woman aged 55-70 years who had recovered from COVID-19. The chain recombines TRBV3-1 (or the pseudogene TRBV3-2) with TRBJ1-2; D gene ambiguous. CDR3 sequence reads: CASSRSGGRKNYGYTF. The CDR3 region has the DNA TGTGCCAGCAGCCGATCCGGTGGCAGGAAGAACTATGGCTACACCTTC.